The text below deals with one TCR beta chain. The antigen this receptor binds is unknown. Base qualities are not provided; no much larger clone lies one nucleotide away. The approximately 41 donors, aged about 6 to 95 years, were systemically healthy Caucasian individuals from Russia. Around 10 milliliters of peripheral blood were drawn from each donor into EDTA-treated Vacutainer tubes. Ficoll-Paque density-gradient centrifugation was used to isolate PBMCs, with at least 7 million per sample. Trizol reagent was used to extract total RNA from PBMCs, with at least 6 micrograms per sample. Naive CD45RAhigh/CD27high T cell percentages were measured by flow cytometry on a PBMC aliquot from every donor. This entry comes from a study of blood T cells in healthy people across ages (dated by TCRdb to the mid-2010s). As for the study more broadly: In model experiments, template switching captured roughly one uniquely barcoded TCR beta cDNA molecule for every two T cells. Age-related changes in TCR beta repertoire diversity were measured in the study by deep sequencing normalized with unique cDNA molecular identifiers. Four age groups were formed from the donors: young (average roughly 16 years), middle-aged (more than 35), aged (around 62) and long-lived (approximately 80). The study analyzed two additional independent replicas of 1 million unique cDNA reads from the same blood draw for two donors, one aged 18 to 29 and one aged 80 or older. Overall study results and their limits: Because the CMV infection status of the donors was unknown, age-related changes in expanded clonotypes may potentially have been confounded. Conclusive comparison of naive and antigen-experienced compartments was prevented by the profiling of bulk unsorted PBMCs. There was a strong correlation between observed TCR beta diversity and the percentage of naive T cells measured by flow cytometry. Estimates of total diversity from one million sequenced T cells were regarded as lower bounds and underestimates. Compared with the aged group, the long-lived group had more naive CD4+ T cells, fewer expanded clones and increased TCR diversity, a pattern suggesting age selection. As age increased, observed TCR beta diversity per million T cells dropped in a roughly linear way, and a significant reduction was already evident by age 40.

Receptor libraries were prepared by 5' RACE. The data were produced on an Illumina HiSeq 2500. A second PCR of about 6 to 11 cycles was performed with a sample-barcoded 5' primer and a J-beta primer mix. A unique molecular identifier was introduced onto each TCR beta cDNA molecule by a template-switch 5' adaptor carrying 12 random nucleotides. Each sample yielded at least 3 million CDR3-containing paired-end reads. First-strand cDNA synthesis was performed from all RNA using the Mint cDNA synthesis kit, with priming by a TRBC-specific oligonucleotide. All cDNA was treated with uracil-DNA glycosylase and then went through a first 18-cycle PCR with the universal primers M1SS and BC2_uni_R. Per the source publication's procedure: Each sample was normalized by randomly selecting 1 million high-quality reads, each carrying a distinct molecular identifier. Reads sharing molecular identifiers were discarded rather than binned into consensus sequences. CDR3 identification, clonotype clustering and error correction used MiTCR with a Q25 quality threshold and the strictest error-elimination algorithm. A nonparametric unseen species model with Euler transformation was used to estimate lower-bound total TCR beta diversity. TCRdb trimmed the raw reads at Q25, called clones with MiXCR and kept productive beta chains. Rows with a matching CDR3 protein are joined into one entry that keeps the most common DNA and genes. None of the V and J calls come from the authors' own analysis; TCRdb made them. The sample contains around 800,000 distinct CDR3 sequences, 20% to 30% of them found a single time. The leading ten clones occupy around 2.9% of the sample.

Cut back by 1 base and 4 bases, the V and J ends lie 8 bases apart. The CDR3, cysteine through phenylalanine, is 13 amino acids long. CDR3 DNA is the only sequence kept; it has 39 bases, read in frame from the first base. The CDR1 and CDR2 encoded by the germline V gene are SGHTA and FQGNSA. The data also belong to a second study, concerning T cells of mothers and their children. Taken from the second paper: Nine systemically healthy Caucasian individuals, comprising three mothers and their six children, were included as donors. cDNA synthesis used all of the extracted RNA, with 1.5 ug of RNA in each 15 ul reaction. In the second PCR, the M1S primer added sample barcodes and 2-4 random nucleotides. Over 8 million TCR beta CDR3 reads came from each mother, compared with approximately 2.8 million reads from each child. Thymic selection shapes the output of TCR recombination in a similar way in related and unrelated pairs, and inherited differences have a minor effect. Normalized repertoire overlap was always slightly but never significantly higher in related than unrelated mother-child pairs. No persistent microchimeric T cell clones were detected, at a sensitivity of 80 to 100 clones per million clonotypes. The study used deep NGS to compare TCR beta repertoires of mothers and children, seeking features distinguishing related mother-child pairs from unrelated individuals. Mothers averaged approximately 41 +/- 4 years of age and children averaged 11 +/- 4 years. Libraries were sequenced on Illumina HiSeq 2000 with 100+100 nt paired-end reads after adapter ligation with NEBNext reagents. To avoid cross-contamination, the mother libraries and the child libraries were prepared a month apart and sequenced in separate runs. Between roughly 500,000 and 2,100,000 distinct TCR beta clonotypes were identified per donor. Naive TCR beta clonotypes were estimated from low-frequency clonotypes matched to each donor's FACS-determined naive share, without sorting.

The sequencing input was blood. In this chain, TRBV7-2 is recombined with TRBJ2-7; a confident D gene designation cannot be given. This TCR was recovered from a boy between 5 and 17 years old in good health. CDR3 sequence: CASSLGKGYEQYF. The DNA reads TGTGCCAGCAGCTTAGGCAAGGGTTACGAGCAGTACTTC. The full variable domain, with segments outside the CDR3 supplied by the reference TRBV7-2 and TRBJ2-7 proteins, appears as GAGVSQSPSNKVTEKGKDVELRCDPISGHTALYWYRQSLGQGLEFLIYFQGNSAPDKSGLPSDRFSAERTGGSVSTLTIQRTQQEDSAVYLCASSLGKGYEQYFGPGTRLTVT.